The 14 T cell receptor beta chains listed next were all sequenced from one sample in a study of regulatory T cells in long-lasting Graves disease. Time point denoted: persistent/refractory GD, antithyroid drugs over 5 years with positive TRAb. Following extraction of RNA from PBMCs, that RNA was used to make the TCR library. According to the study, TCR beta libraries were built with iRepertoire HTBI primers and CDR3-region Arm-PCR. TCRdb fed the multiplex PCR reads into MiXCR, producing one record per CDR3 protein. The data show hundreds of thousands of distinct CDR3 sequences, around a fifth seen once. The starting material was peripheral blood mononuclear cells (PBMCs), obtained when the disease was refractory, from a patient treated with antithyroid drugs. The origin of the receptors is a female donor with Graves disease.

A few counts support this clonotype. The chain couples TRBV12-5 to TRBJ2-4, with D perhaps being TRBD1 or TRBD2 (6 bases each). The CDR3 is 18 residues long. CDR1 and CDR2 from the germline V gene are LGHNT and FRNRAP. V was pared by 0 bases and J by 1 base, with 16 bases between. CDR3 in DNA: TGTGCTAGTGGTTTGGTACTAGGGGGGTATGGGGCCAAAAACATTCAGTACTTC. Translation gives CASGLVLGGYGAKNIQYF.

The rearrangement links TRBV18 to TRBJ2-3; D is undetermined. The J call is in doubt because the DNA end fits TRBJ2-5 better. This CDR3 is 13 amino acids long. Germline V CDR1 and CDR2: KGHSH, LQKENI. The CDR3 is CASSPPIVETQYF. The CDR3 region has the DNA TGTGCCAGCTCACCACCTATTGTGGAGACCCAGTACTTC.

This clonotype was found a few times. The chain couples TRBV12-3 or TRBV12-4 to TRBJ1-5, with a possible D match to TRBD1 (5 bases). Trimming stripped 6 bases from V and 2 bases from J, with 17 bases between. The CDR3 has 16 residues. The CDR3 loop is CASSSDWGRGNQPQHF. For the CDR3, the DNA is TGTGCCAGCAGCTCCGACTGGGGCAGGGGCAATCAGCCCCAGCATTTT.

The chain combines TRBV20-1 with TRBJ1-4; the D is unclear. The CDR3 covers 8 residues. The germline V gene encodes CDR1 DFQATT and CDR2 SNEGSKA (reference sequence). The DNA for the CDR3 is TGCAGCGTTGAGGGTGGGTTTTTT. It yields the protein CSVEGGFF.

At least ten counts were recorded for this clonotype. This chain joins TRBV7-8 and TRBJ1-1; weak D call: TRBD1 (6 bases). Between the trimmed V and J ends, which lost 6 bases and 2 bases, there was a span of 19 bases. The V gene's germline CDR1 is SGHVS and CDR2 FQNEAQ. The CDR3 runs to 16 residues. This CDR3 is CASSGSRTAHNTEAFF. The CDR3 DNA reads TGTGCCAGCAGTGGTTCAAGGACAGCGCATAACACTGAAGCTTTCTTT.

This clonotype has more than one count but fewer than ten. The chain couples TRBV7-2 to TRBJ2-2, with 10 bases aligning to TRBD1. V shed 4 bases and J 4 bases; nucleotides not matched to a gene: 15. Germline values: CDR1 SGHTA, CDR2 FQGNSA. The CDR3 sequence is 19 residues long. The CDR3 nucleotides read TGTGCCAGCAGCTCAAAAAGGGACAGGGGCCCAATAAGCACCGGGGAGCTGTTTTTT. This sequence encodes CASSSKRDRGPISTGELFF.

This clonotype was observed at least ten times. The chain has TRBV28 and TRBJ1-5; D may be TRBD1 (6 bases). The CDR3 sequence is 18 residues long. The germline CDR1 and CDR2 sequences are MDHEN and SYDVKM. The V end lost 5 bases, the J end lost 0 bases, and 20 bases lay between the germline ends. The CDR3 here is CASSITPIQGYSNQPQHF. CDR3 sequence (DNA): TGTGCCAGCAGTATTACCCCCATACAGGGTTATAGCAATCAGCCCCAGCATTTT.

This clonotype was observed many times. The chain has TRBV12-3 or TRBV12-4 and TRBJ2-2, with 9 bases identical to TRBD2. This CDR3 spans 18 amino acids. The V and J ends lost 6 bases and 1 base, in that order; junction bases with no gene match: 12. CDR3 nucleotides: TGTGCCAGCAGCCCTAACCACCTAGCGGGAAAGAACACCGGGGAGCTGTTTTTT. It codes for CASSPNHLAGKNTGELFF.

The table lists this clonotype with many counts. CDR3 sequence: CASRSKLQKFYGYTF. CDR3 sequence (DNA): TGTGCCAGCAGAAGCAAGCTACAGAAATTCTATGGCTACACCTTC. The rearrangement uses TRBV6-1 and TRBJ1-2, with D unresolved. V was trimmed by 6 bases and J by 4 bases, leaving 18 bases between them. There are 15 residues in the CDR3. Germline CDR1 and CDR2: MNHNS and SASEGT.

This clonotype was observed many times. The rearrangement links TRBV19 to TRBJ1-1; possibly TRBD1 for D (5 bases). The CDR3 is 13 residues long. V shed 5 bases and J shed 5 bases, with 12 bases lying between them. CDR1 is LNHDA and CDR2 is SQIVND in the germline V gene (reference sequence). The CDR3 DNA reads as TGTGCCAGTAGTCCGCAGGGCGAAACTGAAGCTTTCTTT. Protein: CASSPQGETEAFF. Full variable domain (remainder filled in from reference TRBV19 and TRBJ1-1): DGGITQSPKYLFRKEGQNVTLSCEQNLNHDAMYWYRQDPGQGLRLIYYSQIVNDFQKGDIAEGYSVSREKKESFPLTVTSAQKNPTAFYLCASSPQGETEAFFGQGTRLTVV.

This clonotype has a count of ten or more. The chain links TRBV2 to TRBJ2-2; no definite D call. V lost 2 bases, J lost 4 bases, and 8 bases lay in between. This CDR3 has 14 amino acids. The germline V gene encodes CDR1 SNHLY and CDR2 FYNNEI. CDR3 sequence: CASSESGSTGELFF. The CDR3 DNA reads TGTGCCAGCAGTGAATCAGGCAGCACCGGGGAGCTGTTTTTT.

This clonotype was seen just once. A read error is possible here, since a much larger clone lies one base away. The rearrangement uses TRBV7-2 and TRBJ1-1; a possible D gene is TRBD1 (5 bases). V was cut by 8 bases and J by 3 bases, with 19 bases left in between. Germline CDR1 SGHTA, CDR2 FQGNSA. This CDR3 contains 15 residues. For the CDR3, the DNA is TGTGCCAGCGGCACCGCGGGGGTATGGTACACTGAAGCTTTCTTT. Translating it yields CASGTAGVWYTEAFF.

About this clonotype itself: One junction end disagrees with the germline gene, perhaps due to a read error. The V gene is TRBV28, the J gene TRBJ1-1, with 7 bases matching TRBD1. Germline-derived CDR1 and CDR2 are MDHEN and SYDVKM. The CDR3 contains 14 residues. The CDR3 sequence is CASSATGRGSEALF. In nucleotides, the CDR3 is TGTGCCAGCAGTGCGACAGGGAGAGGCTCTGAAGCTCTCTTT.

V is TRBV6-1 and J is TRBJ2-2, with a weak D call TRBD1 (6 bases). This CDR3 is 15 amino acids long. Germline V gene data show CDR1 as MNHNS and CDR2 as SASEGT. V was clipped by 6 bases and J by 4 bases, with 15 bases between them. CDR3 nucleotide sequence: TGTGCCAGCAGCCCGGGGCGGACAGTCACCGGGGAGCTGTTTTTT. It yields the protein CASSPGRTVTGELFF.